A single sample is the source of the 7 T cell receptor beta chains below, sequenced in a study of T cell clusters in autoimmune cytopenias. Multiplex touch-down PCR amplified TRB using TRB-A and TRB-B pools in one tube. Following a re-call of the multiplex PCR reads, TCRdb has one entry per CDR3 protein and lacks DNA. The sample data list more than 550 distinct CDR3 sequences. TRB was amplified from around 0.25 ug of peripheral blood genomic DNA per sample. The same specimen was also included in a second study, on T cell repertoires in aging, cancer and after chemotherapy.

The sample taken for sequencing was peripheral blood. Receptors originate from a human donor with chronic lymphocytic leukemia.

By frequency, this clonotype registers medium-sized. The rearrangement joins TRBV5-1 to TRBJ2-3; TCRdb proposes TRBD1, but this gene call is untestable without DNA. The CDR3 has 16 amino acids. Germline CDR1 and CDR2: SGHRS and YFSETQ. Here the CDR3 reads CASSTGVRPPRDTQYF.

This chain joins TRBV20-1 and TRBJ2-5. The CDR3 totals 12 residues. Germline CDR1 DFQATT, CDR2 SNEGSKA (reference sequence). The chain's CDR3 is CSAGPRSETQYF.

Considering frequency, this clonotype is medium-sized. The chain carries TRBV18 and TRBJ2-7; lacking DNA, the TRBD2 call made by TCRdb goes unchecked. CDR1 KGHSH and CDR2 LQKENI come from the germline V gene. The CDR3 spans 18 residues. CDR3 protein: CASSPQTGWRGGRNEQYF. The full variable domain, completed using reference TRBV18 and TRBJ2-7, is NAGVMQNPRHLVRRRGQEARLRCSPMKGHSHVYWYRQLPEEGLKFMVYLQKENIIDESGMPKERFSAEFPKEGPSILRIQQVVRGDSAAYFCASSPQTGWRGGRNEQYFGPGTRLTVT.

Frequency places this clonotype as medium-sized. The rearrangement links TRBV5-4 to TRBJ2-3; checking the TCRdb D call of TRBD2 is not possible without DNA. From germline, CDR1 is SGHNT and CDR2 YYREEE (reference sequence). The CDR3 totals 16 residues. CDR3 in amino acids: CASSFGGGGPTDTQYF.

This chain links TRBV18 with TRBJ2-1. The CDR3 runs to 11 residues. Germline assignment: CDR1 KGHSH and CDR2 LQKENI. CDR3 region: CASSGRGEQFF.

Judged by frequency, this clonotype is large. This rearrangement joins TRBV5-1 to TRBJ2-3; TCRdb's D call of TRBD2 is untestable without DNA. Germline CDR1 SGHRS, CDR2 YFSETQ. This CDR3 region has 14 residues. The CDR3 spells CASSLLGAADTQYF.

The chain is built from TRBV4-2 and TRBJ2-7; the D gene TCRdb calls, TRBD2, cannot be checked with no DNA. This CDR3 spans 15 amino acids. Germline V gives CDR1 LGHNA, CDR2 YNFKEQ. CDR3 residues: CASSQDLAGSYEQYF.